What follows are 27 T cell receptor beta chains derived from one specimen sequenced in a study of T cell responses to AZD1222 COVID-19 vaccine. TCRdb's copy holds only in-frame clones and misses some; the assay was immunoSEQ multiplex PCR. The sample records 74,000 or so clones, roughly 84% being singletons. Sequenced material: peripheral blood, taken on day 0 of AZD1222 vaccination. All receptors derive from an adult in good health.

The rearrangement uses TRBV30 and TRBJ2-2, with no clear D. The V and J ends lost 0 bases and 4 bases respectively, with 6 bases between them. This CDR3 has 13 amino acids. Germline CDR1 GTSNPN, CDR2 SVGIG (reference sequence). Here the CDR3 DNA reads TGTGCCTGGAGTGTCCTTGGCACCGGGGAGCTGTTTTTT. Protein: CAWSVLGTGELFF.

The V call is TRBV4-3, the J call TRBJ2-2; maybe TRBD1 (6 bases). Germline CDR1 is LGHNA and CDR2 is YSLEER. V lost 6 bases and J lost 6, with 14 bases in between. The CDR3 has 14 amino acids. The CDR3, as DNA: TGCGCCAGCAGTTACGACAGGCGGTCCGGGGAGCTGTTTTTT. It translates to CASSYDRRSGELFF.

J is TRBJ2-3 and V is TRBV10-3; weak D call: TRBD2 (7 bases). V lost 7 bases and J lost 1, with 9 bases in between. Germline CDR1 ENHRY, CDR2 SYGVKD. This CDR3 is built from 13 residues. The CDR3 coding sequence is TGTGCCATCATGGGGGGGCGCACAGATACGCAGTATTTT. Encoded protein: CAIMGGRTDTQYF.

This rearrangement joins TRBV3-1 (or the pseudogene TRBV3-2) to TRBJ2-1; D is possibly TRBD2 (6 bases). Trimming removed 4 bases from V and 10 bases from J, with 14 bases in between. Germline lookup yields CDR1 LGHDT and CDR2 YNNKEL (reference sequence). The CDR3 totals 13 residues. The CDR3 reads CASSRMQGGEQFF. In DNA form, the CDR3 reads TGTGCCAGCAGCCGGATGCAGGGAGGCGAGCAGTTCTTC.

The V gene is TRBV30, the J gene TRBJ1-3; perhaps TRBD1 as D (6 bases). The CDR3 runs to 14 residues. Trimming shortened V by 0 bases and J by 8 bases, and 14 bases separated the two germline ends. Germline-derived CDR1 and CDR2 are GTSNPN and SVGIG (reference sequence). The CDR3 loop is CAWSVNSGADTIYF. DNA for the CDR3: TGTGCCTGGAGTGTAAATTCGGGGGCTGACACCATATATTTT.

This clone came up a few times. V and J are TRBV24-1 and TRBJ2-1; tentative D call: TRBD2 (6 bases). The V gene's germline CDR1 is KGHDR and CDR2 SFDVKD. CDR3 size: 15 residues. Trimming pared 3 bases from V and 4 bases from J, leaving 12 bases between. CDR3 sequence (DNA): TGTGCCACCAGTGATGGAGGGGCCCGATACAATGAGCAGTTCTTC. As protein: CATSDGGARYNEQFF.

The gene calls are TRBV19 and TRBJ1-5; D not resolved. This CDR3 has 15 amino acids. V lost 5 bases, J lost 5 bases, and 16 bases lay in between. Germline V gives CDR1 LNHDA, CDR2 SQIVND (reference sequence). CDR3 DNA sequence: TGTGCCAGTAGTTGGGCCCTTAACACAGATCAGCCCCAGCATTTT. Amino acids: CASSWALNTDQPQHF.

The CDR3 coding sequence is TGTGCCAGCAGTCCCCGGGGCCCCACACTGGAAGCTTTCTTT. It encodes CASSPRGPTLEAFF. This chain joins TRBV6-6 and TRBJ1-1; weak D call: TRBD1 (5 bases). The length of the CDR3 is 14 residues. The germline gives CDR1 MNHNY, CDR2 SVGAGI (reference sequence). V was trimmed by 5 bases and J by 8 bases, leaving 18 bases between them.

This clone has only a few counts. The chain has TRBV7-9 and TRBJ2-5; possibly TRBD1 for D (6 bases). The CDR3 is 16 residues long. The germline V gene encodes CDR1 SEHNR and CDR2 FQNEAQ (reference sequence). Between the trimmed V and J ends, which lost 6 bases and 5 bases, there was a span of 22 bases. The CDR3 DNA is TGTGCCAGCAGTTTCTCTCTGCCCACCACAGGGGAGACCCAGTACTTC. It codes for CASSFSLPTTGETQYF.

V usage is TRBV6-5 and J usage is TRBJ2-7; D ambiguous. The germline V and J ends were trimmed by 10 bases and 6 bases, with 19 bases remaining between them. CDR1 MNHEY and CDR2 SVGAGI come from the germline V gene. The CDR3 has 13 residues. DNA for the CDR3: TGTGCCACCCGGACCTATCAGAGAGGCGAGCAGTACTTC. It specifies CATRTYQRGEQYF.

The V gene is TRBV7-3, the J gene TRBJ1-1; D gene ambiguous. There are 14 residues in the CDR3. With 2 bases removed from V and 1 base from J, the gap between germline ends came to 8 bases. CDR1 SGHTA and CDR2 FQGTGA come from the germline V gene. CDR3 nucleotide sequence: TGTGCCAGCAGCTTATTCGCTGGGAACACTGAAGCTTTCTTT. Protein sequence: CASSLFAGNTEAFF.

The chain carries TRBV4-2 and TRBJ1-3; TRBD1 might be the D (5 bases). Trimming removed 7 bases at V and 4 bases at J, with 20 bases between. This CDR3 spans 16 amino acids. CDR1 is LGHNA, CDR2 YNFKEQ, per germline. Here the CDR3 reads CASTTQVGGRGNTIYF. The CDR3 DNA follows: TGTGCCAGCACCACCCAGGTTGGGGGGAGAGGAAACACCATATATTTT.

This clone occurred once. The chain recombines TRBV19 with TRBJ1-5, with D possibly matching TRBD1 (6 bases). V was shortened by 7 bases and J by 6 bases, with 19 bases between the two germline ends. The germline V gene has CDR1 LNHDA and CDR2 SQIVND (reference sequence). This CDR3 contains 15 residues. The CDR3 region has the DNA TGTGCCAGTAATCATGGGGGACACGGGGGTCAGCCCCAGCATTTT. Translated, it gives CASNHGGHGGQPQHF. Full variable domain (remainder filled in from reference TRBV19 and TRBJ1-5): DGGITQSPKYLFRKEGQNVTLSCEQNLNHDAMYWYRQDPGQGLRLIYYSQIVNDFQKGDIAEGYSVSREKKESFPLTVTSAQKNPTAFYLCASNHGGHGGQPQHFGDGTRLSIL.

The rearrangement joins TRBV11-3 to TRBJ2-1; 9 positions match TRBD1. This CDR3 spans 16 amino acids. CDR1 and CDR2 (germline): SGHNT, YENEEA. V lost 5 bases and J lost 3; bases outside the gene matches: 8. The CDR3 protein is CASSLAGTGIYNEQFF. CDR3 in DNA: TGTGCCAGCAGCCTCGCCGGGACAGGGATCTACAATGAGCAGTTCTTC. Filled out from reference TRBV11-3 and TRBJ2-1, the complete variable domain reads EAGVVQSPRYKIIEKKQPVAFWCNPISGHNTLYWYLQNLGQGPELLIRYENEEAVDDSQLPKDRFSAERLKGVDSTLKIQPAELGDSAVYLCASSLAGTGIYNEQFFGPGTRLTVL.

V usage is TRBV6-5 and J usage is TRBJ2-1; D is perhaps TRBD1 (6 bases). Germline lookup yields CDR1 MNHEY and CDR2 SVGAGI. The CDR3 extends over 13 amino acids. V gave up 6 bases and J gave up 7 bases, with 13 bases separating them. The CDR3, as DNA: TGTGCCAGCAGCGGACAGATGAAGAATGAGCAGTTCTTC. Its protein product is CASSGQMKNEQFF.

This clone was seen more than once but under ten times. V usage is TRBV19 and J usage is TRBJ2-2; 14 bases are a match to TRBD2. The CDR3 spans 18 residues. J was trimmed by 7 bases and V by 3 bases; bases with no gene match: 10. The germline V gene encodes CDR1 LNHDA and CDR2 SQIVND (reference sequence). DNA for the CDR3: TGTGCCAGTAGTATCAATAAGGGACTAGCGGGAGTTGACGGGGAGCTGTTTTTT. This gives the protein CASSINKGLAGVDGELFF.

V is TRBV19 and J is TRBJ2-3; possibly TRBD2 for D (7 bases). There are 13 residues in the CDR3. Germline loops: CDR1 LNHDA, CDR2 SQIVND (reference sequence). Trimming shortened V by 6 bases and J by 6 bases, and 13 bases separated the two germline ends. In DNA, the CDR3 is TGTGCCAGTAGATCGGCGGGGGCTGATACGCAGTATTTT. It specifies CASRSAGADTQYF. The full variable domain, in which reference TRBV19 and TRBJ2-3 provide the parts outside the CDR3, is DGGITQSPKYLFRKEGQNVTLSCEQNLNHDAMYWYRQDPGQGLRLIYYSQIVNDFQKGDIAEGYSVSREKKESFPLTVTSAQKNPTAFYLCASRSAGADTQYFGPGTRLTVL.

This chain uses TRBV27 with TRBJ2-7; 8 positions agree with TRBD1. The CDR3 is 17 amino acids. CDR1 and CDR2 from the germline V gene are MNHEY and SMNVEV (reference sequence). Trimming took 5 bases from V and 0 from J; bases not matched to a gene: 12. The CDR3 region has the DNA TGTGCCAGCAGTCGTACCGTGAGGACAGGGAGCTCCTACGAGCAGTACTTC. Amino acid sequence: CASSRTVRTGSSYEQYF.

The chain joins TRBV5-1 to TRBJ2-5; 11 positions agree with TRBD2. In germline, CDR1 is SGHRS, CDR2 YFSETQ. CDR3 length: 15 amino acids. The V and J ends lost 0 bases and 5 bases, in that order; junction bases with no gene match: 3. The CDR3 loop is CASSLGTSGLETQYF. The CDR3 DNA sequence: TGCGCCAGCAGCTTGGGGACTAGCGGGTTGGAGACCCAGTACTTC.

The table lists this clone with a few counts. The chain has TRBV19 and TRBJ2-3; TRBD2 is a possible D gene (6 bases). CDR3 length: 13 amino acids. Germline CDR1 and CDR2: LNHDA and SQIVND (reference sequence). V was pared by 9 bases and J by 8 bases, with 18 bases between. The CDR3, as DNA: TGTGCCAGCCAAATCAACGGGGGTATTACGCAGTATTTT. Protein: CASQINGGITQYF.

This rearrangement joins TRBV7-9 to TRBJ2-1; no firm D call. The CDR3 is 13 residues long. V was cut by 5 bases and J by 7 bases, with 12 bases left in between. Germline values: CDR1 SEHNR, CDR2 FQNEAQ (reference sequence). CDR3 protein: CASSPLLGNEQFF. The CDR3 DNA is TGTGCCAGCAGCCCGCTGTTGGGTAATGAGCAGTTCTTC.

J is TRBJ2-3 and V is TRBV5-4; TRBD2 agrees at 15 bases. The CDR3 totals 16 residues. The junction had 2 bases not matched to a gene; V was cut back by 4 bases and J by 2 bases. Germline V gene sequence: CDR1 SGHNT, CDR2 YYREEE (reference sequence). The CDR3 loop is CASSGTSGGYTDTQYF. In DNA, the CDR3 is TGTGCCAGCAGCGGGACTAGCGGGGGGTACACAGATACGCAGTATTTT. The full variable domain, with the rest looked up from reference TRBV5-4 and TRBJ2-3, is ETGVTQSPTHLIKTRGQQVTLRCSSQSGHNTVSWYQQALGQGPQFIFQYYREEENGRGNFPPRFSGLQFPNYSSELNVNALELDDSALYLCASSGTSGGYTDTQYFGPGTRLTVL.

The V call is TRBV4-3, the J call TRBJ1-3; D is uncertain. The V end lost 5 bases, the J end lost 0 bases, and 11 bases lay between the germline ends. CDR1 and CDR2 (germline): LGHNA, YSLEER. The CDR3 is 15 residues long. The DNA for the CDR3 is TGCGCCAGCAGCTCGGGATCGAGCTCTGGAAACACCATATATTTT. As protein: CASSSGSSSGNTIYF.

This clone was seen once. This sequence joins TRBV20-1 and TRBJ1-1; the D gene is possibly TRBD1 (5 bases). The CDR3 has 17 residues. Germline V gene data show CDR1 as DFQATT and CDR2 as SNEGSKA (reference sequence). V was clipped by 3 bases and J by 0 bases, with 20 bases between them. The CDR3 DNA follows: TGCAGTGCTAGTGGAAGGGGCGTCCCATGGATGAACACTGAAGCTTTCTTT. Its translation: CSASGRGVPWMNTEAFF.

In this sample, this clone turned up once. V and J are TRBV24-1 and TRBJ2-7, with 12 positions matching TRBD1. The CDR3 covers 15 residues. V was pared by 5 bases and J by 5 bases, with 6 bases of the junction left unmatched. Germline CDR1 reads KGHDR; CDR2 reads SFDVKD. Here the CDR3 DNA reads TGTGCCACCAGTGCCCCGGGACAGGGGGCCAACGAGCAGTACTTC. It encodes CATSAPGQGANEQYF.

This clone turned up a few times. J is TRBJ2-7 and V is TRBV9; D is undetermined. Germline assignment: CDR1 SGDLS and CDR2 YYNGEE. Deletions cut 3 bases from V and 4 bases from J, with 5 bases between. The CDR3 is 11 residues long. CDR3 coding DNA: TGTGCCAGCAGCGCAGGTTACGAGCAGTACTTC. Translating gives CASSAGYEQYF.

The V gene is TRBV28, the J gene TRBJ1-1; tentative D call: TRBD1 (6 bases). The germline V and J ends were trimmed by 5 bases and 4 bases, with 20 bases remaining between them. Germline V gene data show CDR1 as MDHEN and CDR2 as SYDVKM. The CDR3 sequence is 16 residues long. This CDR3 reads CASSLVEGVVSTEAFF. The CDR3 bases are TGTGCCAGCAGTCTCGTAGAGGGGGTGGTAAGCACTGAAGCTTTCTTT. Full variable domain (remainder filled in from reference TRBV28 and TRBJ1-1): DVKVTQSSRYLVKRTGEKVFLECVQDMDHENMFWYRQDPGLGLRLIYFSYDVKMKEKGDIPEGYSVSREKKERFSLILESASTNQTSMYLCASSLVEGVVSTEAFFGQGTRLTVV.